This T cell receptor beta chain was sequenced during a study of identical twins. A single record per CDR3 protein comes from TCRdb applying MiXCR to the 5' RACE reads. The sample gives 700,000 or so distinct CDR3 sequences, approximately 9% of which show up once; approximately 0.89% is in the top ten. In its sample, this clonotype was seen a few times. Germline-derived CDR1 and CDR2 are LGHDT and YNNKEL (reference sequence). CDR3 length: 15 residues. The V gene lost 3 bases and the J gene lost 2 bases, with 14 bases spanning the gap. In addition, the sample was reused for a study of yellow fever vaccine responses in identical twins.

This clonotype was obtained from a woman aged 18-29 years in good health. This chain links TRBV3-1 with TRBJ2-7; TRBD2 might be the D (6 bases). The sequencing sample was made of PBMCs. The CDR3 DNA follows: TGTGCCAGCAGCCACCTAGCGTGGGGCCCCTACGAGCAGTACTTC. Protein: CASSHLAWGPYEQYF.